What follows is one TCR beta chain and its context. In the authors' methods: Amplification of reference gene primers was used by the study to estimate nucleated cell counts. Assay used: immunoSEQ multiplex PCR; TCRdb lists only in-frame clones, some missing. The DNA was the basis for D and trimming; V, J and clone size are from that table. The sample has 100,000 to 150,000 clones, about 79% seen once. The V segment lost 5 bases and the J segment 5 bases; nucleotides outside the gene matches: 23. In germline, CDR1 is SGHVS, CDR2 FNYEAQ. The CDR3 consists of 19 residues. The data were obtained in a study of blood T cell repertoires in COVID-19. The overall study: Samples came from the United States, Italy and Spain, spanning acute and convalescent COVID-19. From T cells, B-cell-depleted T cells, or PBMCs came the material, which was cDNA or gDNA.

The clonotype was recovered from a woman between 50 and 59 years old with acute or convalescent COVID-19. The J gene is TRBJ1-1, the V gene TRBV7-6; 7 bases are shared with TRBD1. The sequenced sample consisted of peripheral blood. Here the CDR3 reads CASSPVPPTRQGRNTEAFF. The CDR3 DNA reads TGTGCCAGCAGCCCAGTACCCCCTACTAGACAGGGAAGGAATACTGAAGCTTTCTTT.